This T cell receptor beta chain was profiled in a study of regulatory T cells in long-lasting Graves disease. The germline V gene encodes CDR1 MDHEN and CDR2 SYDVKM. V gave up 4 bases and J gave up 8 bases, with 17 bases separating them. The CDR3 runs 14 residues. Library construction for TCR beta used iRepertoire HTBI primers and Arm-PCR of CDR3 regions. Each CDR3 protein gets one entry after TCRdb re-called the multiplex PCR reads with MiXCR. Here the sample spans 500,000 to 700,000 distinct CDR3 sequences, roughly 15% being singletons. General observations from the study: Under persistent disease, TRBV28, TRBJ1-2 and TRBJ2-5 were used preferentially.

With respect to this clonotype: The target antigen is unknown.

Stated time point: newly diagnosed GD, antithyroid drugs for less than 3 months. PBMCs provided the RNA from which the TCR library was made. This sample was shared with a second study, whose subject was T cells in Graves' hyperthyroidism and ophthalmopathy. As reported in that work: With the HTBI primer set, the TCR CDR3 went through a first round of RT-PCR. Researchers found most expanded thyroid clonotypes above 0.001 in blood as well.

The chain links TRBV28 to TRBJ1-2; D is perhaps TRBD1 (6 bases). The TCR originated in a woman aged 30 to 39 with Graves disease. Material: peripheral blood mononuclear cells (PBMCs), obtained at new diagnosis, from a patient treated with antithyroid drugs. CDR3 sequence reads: CASSSTTIQGGYTF. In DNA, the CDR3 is TGTGCCAGCAGTTCCACGACGATTCAGGGGGGCTACACCTTC.